The 9 T cell receptor beta chains below come from one sample, sequenced in a study of T-cell reconstitution after alpha-beta-depleted transplantation in children. A library of TCRbeta sequences, prepared with unique molecular identifiers, was generated. TCRdb re-analysed the PCR reads in MiXCR, keeping a single row per CDR3 protein. The top ten clones hold less than 5% of a sample with about 610,000 distinct CDR3 sequences, over 9.5% of them seen once. The sample in question was PBMCs from the stem cell graft donor, obtained from the stem cell graft. These receptors came from a human donor who donated a stem cell graft to a child with acute myeloid leukemia.

This clonotype has at least ten counts. This chain uses TRBV19 with TRBJ1-1, with a possible D match to TRBD1 (6 bases). CDR1 and CDR2 from the germline V gene are LNHDA and SQIVND (reference sequence). The CDR3 runs 18 residues. V was pared by 2 bases and J by 0 bases, with 19 bases between. The CDR3 DNA reads TGTGCCAGTAGTATAAGACAGGCGGGGCCGGTTTTGAACACTGAAGCTTTCTTT. Protein: CASSIRQAGPVLNTEAFF.

V is TRBV20-1 and J is TRBJ2-4; 10 bases match TRBD1. This CDR3 is 15 amino acids long. From germline, CDR1 is DFQATT and CDR2 SNEGSKA (reference sequence). V was pared by 5 bases and J by 2 bases, with 6 bases of the junction left unmatched. CDR3: CSARGQGVSKNIQYF. CDR3 DNA: TGCAGTGCTCGAGGACAGGGGGTGTCCAAAAACATTCAGTACTTC.

This clonotype was detected only a few times. The rearrangement uses TRBV20-1 and TRBJ2-1; tentatively, D is TRBD2 (5 bases). Germline CDR1 is DFQATT and CDR2 is SNEGSKA (reference sequence). V lost 8 bases and J 10 bases, leaving 24 bases between the germline ends. The CDR3 is 14 residues long. The CDR3 sequence is CSPVASYLRLEQFF. CDR3 sequence (DNA): TGCAGTCCAGTGGCTAGCTACCTCCGCTTAGAGCAGTTCTTC.

The rearrangement uses TRBV18 and TRBJ2-3, with 10 bases lining up with TRBD2. The CDR3 loop spans 18 amino acids. Germline loops: CDR1 KGHSH, CDR2 LQKENI. The V and J ends lost 3 bases and 6 bases, in that order; junction bases with no gene match: 15. DNA for the CDR3: TGTGCCAGCTCACCCATACGACAGGCACTAGCGGGACGGGATACGCAGTATTTT. It encodes CASSPIRQALAGRDTQYF.

Only a few counts were recorded for this clonotype. This chain links TRBV4-2 with TRBJ2-1; D assignment may be TRBD1 or TRBD2 (6 bases each). CDR1 and CDR2 from the germline V gene are LGHNA and YNFKEQ. This CDR3 contains 14 residues. V lost 0 bases and J 8 bases, leaving 11 bases between the germline ends. CDR3 in amino acids: CASSQEGGWDEQFF. For the CDR3, the DNA is TGTGCCAGCAGCCAAGAGGGGGGCTGGGATGAGCAGTTCTTC.

This clonotype was seen many times. The J gene is TRBJ2-1, the V gene TRBV27, with 8 bases matching TRBD2. This CDR3 region has 15 residues. The junction had 10 bases not matched to a gene; V was cut back by 3 bases and J by 9 bases. Germline values: CDR1 MNHEY, CDR2 SMNVEV (reference sequence). This CDR3 is CASSFSAGGSFEQFF. The CDR3 region has the DNA TGTGCCAGCAGTTTCTCGGCGGGAGGTAGTTTTGAGCAGTTCTTC.

The V gene is TRBV5-1, the J gene TRBJ2-1, with 11 bases fitting TRBD2. V lost 4 bases, J lost 9 bases, and 12 bases stayed unmatched. In germline, CDR1 is SGHRS, CDR2 YFSETQ. The CDR3 has 16 residues. CDR3 DNA sequence: TGCGCCAGCAGCCCGAACTTAGCGGGAGGGCCGGGTGAGCAGTTCTTC. This codes for CASSPNLAGGPGEQFF.

The chain couples TRBV20-1 to TRBJ2-7, with 9 bases identical to TRBD2. Germline CDR1 is DFQATT and CDR2 is SNEGSKA (reference sequence). Trimming took 0 bases from V and 2 from J; bases not matched to a gene: 8. The CDR3 is 16 amino acids. The CDR3 nucleotides are TGCAGTGCTAGAGATACTAGCGGGTTGCGGGCCTACGAGCAGTACTTC. It codes for CSARDTSGLRAYEQYF.

The genes are TRBV30 and TRBJ2-7; TRBD2 matches at 7 bases. CDR3 length equals 15 residues. From germline, CDR1 is GTSNPN and CDR2 SVGIG (reference sequence). V gave up 0 bases and J gave up 4 bases; unmatched junction bases: 9. The CDR3 sequence is CAWSVRSSGPYEQYF. The CDR3, as DNA: TGTGCCTGGAGTGTACGGTCTAGCGGTCCATACGAGCAGTACTTC.